Each of the 2 T cell receptor beta chains below was sequenced from the same sample in a study of identical twins. TCRdb processed the 5' RACE reads anew with MiXCR; each CDR3 protein has one entry. Among about 730,000 distinct CDR3 sequences listed, approximately 21% were seen once. These same records also appear under a second study, on T cells expressing NK-cell markers.

Sample: PBMCs. The source is a woman younger than 35 in good health.

Only a few counts were recorded for this clonotype. The chain is built from TRBV7-9 and TRBJ1-2, with D tentatively TRBD1 (5 bases). V lost 11 bases to trimming and J lost 3 bases, with 13 bases between them. The germline V gene encodes CDR1 SEHNR and CDR2 FQNEAQ (reference sequence). The CDR3 runs 12 residues. The CDR3, as DNA: TGTGCCGGCGGGGCCCTCCACTATGGCTACACCTTC. This gives the protein CAGGALHYGYTF.

The rearrangement links TRBV7-2 to TRBJ2-3, with 9 bases fitting TRBD1. Germline values: CDR1 SGHTA, CDR2 FQGNSA. V lost 3 bases to trimming and J lost 9 bases; unmatched junction nucleotides: 10. The CDR3 extends over 15 amino acids. This chain's CDR3 is CASSLTVRGTGTQYF. The CDR3 nucleotides read TGTGCCAGCAGCTTGACCGTACGAGGGACAGGGACGCAGTATTTT.